This T cell receptor (beta chain) was retrieved from a study of OX40 agonist ivuxolimab in advanced cancers. Some clones are missing from TCRdb's copy, which holds only in-frame ones; the method was immunoSEQ multiplex PCR. Of approximately 74,000 clones listed, around nine tenths are singletons. Trimming left V 4 bases short and J 0 bases short, with 14 bases between. Germline V gives CDR1 SGHRS, CDR2 YFSETQ. CDR3 size: 17 residues. The TCR comes from an adult with an advanced solid tumor such as melanoma, head and neck, liver or kidney cancer. The sample consisted of CD4+ or CD8+ T cells sorted from blood, taken in a trial of the OX40 agonist ivuxolimab. The gene calls are TRBV5-1 and TRBJ2-6; D perhaps matches TRBD1 (6 bases). CDR3 protein: CASSGQYSPSGANVLTF. CDR3 nucleotide sequence: TGCGCCAGCAGCGGACAGTACAGCCCCTCTGGGGCCAACGTCCTGACTTTC.